This record covers a single T cell receptor (beta chain). The V gene's germline CDR1 is SGHRS and CDR2 YFSETQ. J lost 4 bases, V lost 4 bases, and 4 bases had no gene match. This CDR3 contains 13 residues. The data stem from a study of cytomegalovirus exposure and HLA in healthy donors. Every donor was a healthy person donating bone marrow. A multiplex PCR was run with 60 Vbeta primers and 13 Jbeta primers. Generated by immunoSEQ multiplex PCR, the TCRdb table keeps only in-frame clones and is missing some. This table has under 200,000 clones, 70% to 90% appearing once. The specimen sequenced was PBMCs. This TCR derives from a woman in her forties or fifties in good health and CMV-seronegative. The chain combines TRBV5-1 with TRBJ1-1, with 7 positions matching TRBD1. The CDR3 nucleotides read TGCGCCAGCAGCCACTCAGGGGGCACTGAAGCTTTCTTT. It specifies CASSHSGGTEAFF.